The next 10 T cell receptor beta chains were all read from a single sample in a study of identical twins. TCRdb passed the 5' RACE reads through MiXCR, listing each CDR3 protein once. In the table there are 700,000 or so distinct CDR3 sequences, roughly 8% of which are singletons. These sequences were also reported in another study, on yellow fever vaccine responses in identical twins.

The sequencing input was PBMCs. These receptor sequences come from a woman younger than 30 in good health.

On this clonotype: A much larger clonotype is one base distant, so this may be a read error. V is TRBV28 and J is TRBJ2-3, with D unresolved. CDR3 length: 15 amino acids. Germline CDR1 and CDR2: MDHEN and SYDVKM. CDR3 in DNA: TGTGCCAGCAGTTTCTATTCGGTGAGCACAGATACGCAGTTTTTT. As protein: CASSFYSVSTDTQFF. The entire variable domain, with the rest obtained from reference TRBV28 and TRBJ2-3, is as follows: DVKVTQSSRYLVKRTGEKVFLECVQDMDHENMFWYRQDPGLGLRLIYFSYDVKMKEKGDIPEGYSVSREKKERFSLILESASTNQTSMYLCASSFYSVSTDTQFFGPGTRLTVL.

This clonotype was recorded a few times. The chain uses TRBV7-9 and TRBJ2-7; D gene ambiguous. CDR1 SEHNR and CDR2 FQNEAQ come from the germline V gene (reference sequence). CDR3 length: 14 residues. The germline V and J ends were trimmed by 7 bases and 1 base, with 14 bases remaining between them. CDR3 sequence: CASNPSRDSYEQYF. For the CDR3, the DNA is TGTGCCAGCAACCCGTCAAGGGATTCCTACGAGCAGTACTTC.

This clonotype was seen more than once but under ten times. The gene calls are TRBV27 and TRBJ2-7; D may be TRBD2 (7 bases). This CDR3 has 17 residues. V dropped 7 bases and J dropped 6 bases, with 28 bases sitting between them. Germline V gene lookup returns CDR1 MNHEY and CDR2 SMNVEV (reference sequence). The CDR3 nucleotides are TGTGCCAGCAAAAAGTATTCGGGGGGCGGGGATGGGGGCGAGCAGTACTTC. Translating gives CASKKYSGGGDGGEQYF.

This clonotype has at least ten counts. CDR3 amino acids: CATVSDSGRNEQFF. For the CDR3, the DNA is TGTGCCACCGTCTCGGATAGCGGACGGAATGAGCAGTTCTTC. This chain uses TRBV10-3 with TRBJ2-1; D is possibly TRBD2 (6 bases). V was clipped by 10 bases and J by 7 bases, with 20 bases between them. This CDR3 spans 14 amino acids. Germline CDR1 reads ENHRY; CDR2 reads SYGVKD.

This clonotype was picked up a small number of times. The chain uses TRBV7-9 and TRBJ1-1; no definite D call. Trimming removed 2 bases at V and 1 base at J, with 8 bases between. Per germline, CDR1 SEHNR and CDR2 FQNEAQ (reference sequence). This CDR3 is 14 amino acids long. The CDR3 sequence: CASSLSEKNTEAFF. CDR3 nucleotide sequence: TGTGCCAGCAGCTTAAGTGAGAAGAACACTGAAGCTTTCTTT. Full variable domain (outside the CDR3, taken from reference TRBV7-9 and TRBJ1-1): DTGVSQNPRHKITKRGQNVTFRCDPISEHNRLYWYRQTLGQGPEFLTYFQNEAQLEKSRLLSDRFSAERPKGSFSTLEIQRTEQGDSAMYLCASSLSEKNTEAFFGQGTRLTVV.

The rearrangement uses TRBV9 and TRBJ2-7; 11 nucleotides align to TRBD2. The CDR3 is 14 residues long. The junction had 4 bases not matched to a gene; V was cut back by 1 base and J by 7 bases. Germline V gene lookup returns CDR1 SGDLS and CDR2 YYNGEE. The CDR3: CASSVLAGGGEQYF. DNA of the CDR3: TGTGCCAGCAGCGTACTAGCGGGAGGAGGAGAGCAGTACTTC.

This clonotype was observed many times. The J gene is TRBJ1-2, the V gene TRBV12-3 or TRBV12-4, with 10 bases aligning to TRBD1. V shed 6 bases and J 7 bases; nucleotides not matched to a gene: 5. This CDR3 spans 13 amino acids. The CDR3 nucleotides are TGTGCCAGCAGCCTAGACAGGGGGCCTGGCTACACCTTC. It codes for CASSLDRGPGYTF.

This clonotype appeared many times. The chain is built from TRBV4-3 and TRBJ2-7; a weak D match, TRBD1 (6 bases). The CDR3 contains 19 residues. The V end lost 2 bases, the J end lost 1 base, and 24 bases lay between the germline ends. Germline V gene sequence: CDR1 LGHNA, CDR2 YSLEER. The CDR3 nucleotides read TGCGCCAGCAGCCAAAATTCTCAGGGGTCCCACCCATTTTCCTACGAGCAGTACTTC. Amino acid sequence: CASSQNSQGSHPFSYEQYF.

The chain carries TRBV28 and TRBJ2-2; 7 positions agree with TRBD2. The CDR3 covers 17 residues. V lost 2 bases, J lost 2 bases, and 8 bases stayed unmatched. CDR1 is MDHEN and CDR2 is SYDVKM in the germline V gene. As DNA, the CDR3 is TGTGCCAGCAGTTTAAGTCCCGGGAGGAGTAACACCGGGGAGCTGTTTTTT. Translated, it gives CASSLSPGRSNTGELFF.

The sample holds a few counts of this clonotype. The chain couples TRBV15 to TRBJ2-7, with 16 bases lining up with TRBD2. Per germline, CDR1 LNHNV and CDR2 YYDKDF (reference sequence). V shed 0 bases and J 4 bases; nucleotides not matched to a gene: 12. The CDR3 consists of 20 residues. The CDR3 here is CATSRDIDRGLAGGYYEQYF. The CDR3 coding sequence is TGTGCCACCAGCAGAGATATTGACCGGGGACTAGCGGGGGGGTATTACGAGCAGTACTTC.